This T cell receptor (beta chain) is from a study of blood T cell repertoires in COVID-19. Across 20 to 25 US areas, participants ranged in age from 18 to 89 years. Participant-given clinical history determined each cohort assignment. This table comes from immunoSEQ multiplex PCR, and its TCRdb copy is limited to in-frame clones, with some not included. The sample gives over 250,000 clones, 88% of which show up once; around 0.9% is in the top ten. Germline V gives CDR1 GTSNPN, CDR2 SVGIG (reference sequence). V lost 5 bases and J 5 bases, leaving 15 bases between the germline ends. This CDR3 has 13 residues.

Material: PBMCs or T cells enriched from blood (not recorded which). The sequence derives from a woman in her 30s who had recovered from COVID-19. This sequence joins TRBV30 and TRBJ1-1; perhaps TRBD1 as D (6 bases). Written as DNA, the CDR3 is TGTGCCTGGGGTTGGGGGCTGGGGACTGAAGCTTTCTTT. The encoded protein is CAWGWGLGTEAFF.